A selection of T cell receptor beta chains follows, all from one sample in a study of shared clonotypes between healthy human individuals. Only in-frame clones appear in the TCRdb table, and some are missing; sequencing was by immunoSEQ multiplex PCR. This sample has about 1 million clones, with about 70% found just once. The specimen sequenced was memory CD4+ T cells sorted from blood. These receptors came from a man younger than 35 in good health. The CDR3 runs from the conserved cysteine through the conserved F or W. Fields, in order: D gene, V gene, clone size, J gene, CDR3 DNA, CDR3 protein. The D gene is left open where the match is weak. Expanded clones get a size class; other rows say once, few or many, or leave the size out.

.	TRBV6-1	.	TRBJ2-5	TGTGCCAGCAGCCCAGTAGGGGGTGATCAAGAGACCCAGTACTTC	CASSPVGGDQETQYF
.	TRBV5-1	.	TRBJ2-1	TGCGCCAGCAGCTTCCCGGTTAGCTCCTACAATGAGCAGTTCTTC	CASSFPVSSYNEQFF
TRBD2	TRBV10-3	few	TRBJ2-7	TGTGCCATCAGGGAGGGACTAGCGGGTTACGAGCAGTACTTC	CAIREGLAGYEQYF
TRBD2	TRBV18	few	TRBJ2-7	TGTGCCAGCTCACCACCCTCGGGGACTAGCGGGGCTTACGAGCAGTACTTC	CASSPPSGTSGAYEQYF
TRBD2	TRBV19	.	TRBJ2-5	TGTGCCAGTGTTCCCGGAATTTGGTGGAGGACTAGCGGCTTCCAAGAGACCCAGTACTTC	CASVPGIWWRTSGFQETQYF
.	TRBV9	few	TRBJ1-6	TGTGCCAGCAGCCCAGGGAGGGGAGCGAATTCACCCCTCCACTTT	CASSPGRGANSPLHF
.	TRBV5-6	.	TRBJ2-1	TGTGCCAGCAGCGAGAGATATGAGCAGTTCTTC	CASSERYEQFF
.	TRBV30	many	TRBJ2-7	TGTGCCTGGAGTGCCATCGGCAACGAGCAGTACTTC	CAWSAIGNEQYF
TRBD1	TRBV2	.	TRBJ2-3	TGTGCCAGCAGTCGGGACAGGGTGGGGACAGATACGCAGTATTTT	CASSRDRVGTDTQYF
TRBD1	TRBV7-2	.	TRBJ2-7	TGTGCCAGCAGCTTGGGGACAGGGTCGGACGAGCAGTACTTC	CASSLGTGSDEQYF
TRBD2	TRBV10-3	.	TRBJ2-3	TGTGCCATCAGCGCGACTAGCGGGATAAGCACAGATACGCAGTATTTT	CAISATSGISTDTQYF
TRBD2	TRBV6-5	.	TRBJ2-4	TGTGCCAGCACGCCATCGGGGGGAGGCAAAAACATTCAGTACTTC	CASTPSGGGKNIQYF
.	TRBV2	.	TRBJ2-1	TGTGCCAGCGACCGGACCCTAAGGGAGCAGTTCTTC	CASDRTLREQFF
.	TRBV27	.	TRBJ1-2	TGTGCCAGCAGTTTTTCGGGGGCTAACTATGGCTACACCTTC	CASSFSGANYGYTF
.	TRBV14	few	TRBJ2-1	TGTGCCAGCAGCCCACAACTAGCACGGAATGAGCAGTTCTTC	CASSPQLARNEQFF
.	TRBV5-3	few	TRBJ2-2	TGTGCCAGAAGCTTGCTAAGGGCCGGGGAGCTGTTTTTT	CARSLLRAGELFF
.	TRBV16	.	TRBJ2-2	TGTGCCAGCAGCCTAGGGACTGCCGGGGAGCTGTTTTTT	CASSLGTAGELFF
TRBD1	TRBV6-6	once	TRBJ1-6	TGTGCCAGCAGGGGGACAGGGGATAATTCACCCCTCCACTTT	CASRGTGDNSPLHF
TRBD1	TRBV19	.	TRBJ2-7	TGTGCCAGTAGTCCAGATGGACAGGGGAGGCAGTACTTC	CASSPDGQGRQYF
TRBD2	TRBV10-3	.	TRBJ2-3	TGTGCCATCACCAAGGGAGCGGGGTCAGATACGCAGTATTTT	CAITKGAGSDTQYF
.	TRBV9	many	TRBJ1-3	TGTGCCAGCAGCGCCTACAGGGGAAACACCATATATTTT	CASSAYRGNTIYF
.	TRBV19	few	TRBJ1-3	TGTGCCAGTAGTTCAGACTCTGGAAACACCATATATTTT	CASSSDSGNTIYF
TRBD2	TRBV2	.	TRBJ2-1	TGTGCCAGCAGTGAAGGGCTAGCGGGAGGGAATGAGCAGTTCTTC	CASSEGLAGGNEQFF
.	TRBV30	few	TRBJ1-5	TGTGCCTGGAGTCTAAATAGCAATCAGCCCCAGCATTTT	CAWSLNSNQPQHF
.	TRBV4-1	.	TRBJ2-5	TGCGCCAGCAGCCAAGATTTCGGGGAGACCCAGTACTTC	CASSQDFGETQYF
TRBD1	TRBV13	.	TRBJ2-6	TGTGCCAGCAGCGGCGGTCCCGGGACAGGGTCCGTGTCTGGGGCCAACGTCCTGACTTTC	CASSGGPGTGSVSGANVLTF
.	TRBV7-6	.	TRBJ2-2	TGTGCCAGCAGCTTATTGCGAGGGGGAGGGACCGGGGAGCTGTTTTTT	CASSLLRGGGTGELFF
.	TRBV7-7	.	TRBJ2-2	TGTGCTAGCAGCTCCGACCCCAGGGGCCTCACCGGGGAGCTGTTTTTT	CASSSDPRGLTGELFF
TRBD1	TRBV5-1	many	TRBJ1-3	TGCGCCAGCTGGGACAGTGTCTCTGCCATATATTTT	CASWDSVSAIYF
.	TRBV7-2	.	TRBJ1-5	TGTGCCAGCAGCCCTGAGAGGTATCAGCCCCAGCATTTT	CASSPERYQPQHF
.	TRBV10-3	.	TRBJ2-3	TGTGCCATCGGGGACGTGTCTAGCACAGATACGCAGTATTTT	CAIGDVSSTDTQYF
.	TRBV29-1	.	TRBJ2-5	TGCAGCGTTGGACAGCAAGAGACCCAGTACTTC	CSVGQQETQYF
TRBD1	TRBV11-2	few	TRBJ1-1	TGTGCCAGCAACCAAGGGGGCGTGAACACTGAAGCTTTCTTT	CASNQGGVNTEAFF
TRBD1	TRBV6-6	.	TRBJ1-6	TGTGCCAGCAGACCGGGACAGGCAAATTCACCCCTCCACTTT	CASRPGQANSPLHF
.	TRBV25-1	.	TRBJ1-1	TGTGCCAGCAGTGGATCGGGGTACACTGAAGCTTTCTTT	CASSGSGYTEAFF
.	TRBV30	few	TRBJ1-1	TGTGCCTGGAGTGTCACAGTTGAAGCTTTCTTT	CAWSVTVEAFF
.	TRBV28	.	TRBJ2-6	TGTGCCAGCACCTCCCAAGGAGCGGGCCTCTCTGGGGCCAACGTCCTGACTTTC	CASTSQGAGLSGANVLTF
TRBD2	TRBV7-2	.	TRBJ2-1	TGTGCCAGCAGCTCTAGGGCGGGAGGTTTAGGTGAGCAGTTCTTC	CASSSRAGGLGEQFF
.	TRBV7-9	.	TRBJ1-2	TGTGCCAGCAGCTTAGTGGGGGATGGCTACACCTTC	CASSLVGDGYTF
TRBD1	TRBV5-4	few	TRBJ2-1	TGTGCCAGCAACCCGGGACAGGACTACAATGAGCAGTTCTTC	CASNPGQDYNEQFF
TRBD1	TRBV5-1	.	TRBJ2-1	TGCGCCAGCAGCTTGGGGGACAGGGTATTGAGTCATGAGCAGTTCTTC	CASSLGDRVLSHEQFF
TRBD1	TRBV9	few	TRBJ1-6	TGTGCCAGCAGCGAGGGACAGGTTCTTTGGTCTGATTCACCCCTCCACTTT	CASSEGQVLWSDSPLHF
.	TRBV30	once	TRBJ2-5	TGTGCCTGGAGTGGGACGGGGACCCAGTACTTC	CAWSGTGTQYF
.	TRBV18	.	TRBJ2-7	TGTGCCAGCTCACCTCCGGACGTCTACGAGCAGTACTTC	CASSPPDVYEQYF
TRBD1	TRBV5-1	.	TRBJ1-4	TGCGCCAGCAGGCCCGAACCGGGACAGGGGAACGAAAAACTGTTTTTT	CASRPEPGQGNEKLFF
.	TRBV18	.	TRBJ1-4	TGTGCCAGCTCACCACCTTTTACAGGGCCCTCGGGAGAAAAACTGTTTTTT	CASSPPFTGPSGEKLFF
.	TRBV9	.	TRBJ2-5	TGTGCCAGCAGCGTAGATCGCCAAGAGACCCAGTACTTC	CASSVDRQETQYF
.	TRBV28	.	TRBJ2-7	TGTGCCGGGGGTGGGGTCAACGAGCAGTACTTC	CAGGGVNEQYF
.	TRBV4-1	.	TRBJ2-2	TGCGCCAGCAGCCAGGATCCGGGAAAGGGCACCGGGGAGCTGTTTTTT	CASSQDPGKGTGELFF
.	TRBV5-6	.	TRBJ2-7	TGTGCCAGCAGCTTGCCGGGACCCAAGAGCTCCTACGAGCAGTACTTC	CASSLPGPKSSYEQYF
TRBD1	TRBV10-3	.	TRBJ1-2	TGTGCCATCAGAGGACAGGGTAATGGCTACACCTTC	CAIRGQGNGYTF
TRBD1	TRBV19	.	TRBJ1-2	TGTGCCAGTAGTAAGTGGACAGGGGCCGATGGCTACACCTTC	CASSKWTGADGYTF
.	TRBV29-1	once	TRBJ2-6	TGCAGCGTTGCGCTGCCCGGGGCCAACGTCCTGACTTTC	CSVALPGANVLTF
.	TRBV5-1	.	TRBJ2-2	TGCGCCAGCAGCTTGCGGGGATCGAACACCGGGGAGCTGTTTTTT	CASSLRGSNTGELFF